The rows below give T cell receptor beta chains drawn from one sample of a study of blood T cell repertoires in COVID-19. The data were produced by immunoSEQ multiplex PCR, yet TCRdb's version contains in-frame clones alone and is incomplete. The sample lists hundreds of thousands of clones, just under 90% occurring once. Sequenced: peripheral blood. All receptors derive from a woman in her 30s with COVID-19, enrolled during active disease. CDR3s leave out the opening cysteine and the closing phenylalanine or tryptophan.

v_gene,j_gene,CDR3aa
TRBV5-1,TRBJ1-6,ASSFRDSYNSPLH
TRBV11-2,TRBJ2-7,ASSLWRAGVGEQY
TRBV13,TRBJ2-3,ASSLAGGPDTQY
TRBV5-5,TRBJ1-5,ASSLGGSPNQPQH
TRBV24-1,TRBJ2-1,ATSDPGTSGGTSYNEQF
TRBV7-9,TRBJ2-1,ASSSNRVNEQF
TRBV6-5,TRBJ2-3,AGRLRHNTDTQY
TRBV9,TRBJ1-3,ASSPGTVGGNTIY
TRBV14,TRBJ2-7,ASSQDQNRMNEQY
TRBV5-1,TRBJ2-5,ASSRLAGGSGGTQY
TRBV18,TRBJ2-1,ASSPLPPSTGAVDNEQF
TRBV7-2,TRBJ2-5,ASSPLGLRAREGQETQY
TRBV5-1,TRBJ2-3,ASSLRASTDTQY
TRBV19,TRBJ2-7,ASSRSAGGPYEQY
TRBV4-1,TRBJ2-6,ASSQDLRDRGPSGANVLT
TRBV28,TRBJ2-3,ASSAVVVGGTDTQY
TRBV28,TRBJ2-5,ASSSSTLGLAEETQY
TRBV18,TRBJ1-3,ASSPLDRGYSGNTIY
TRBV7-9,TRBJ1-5,ASSLGGGIQPQH
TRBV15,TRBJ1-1,ATAYEENTEAF
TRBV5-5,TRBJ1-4,ASSSPGGGSEKLF
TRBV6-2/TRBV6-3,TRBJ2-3,ASSYLLGQGMTDTQY
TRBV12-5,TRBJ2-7,ASGLDRGYEQY
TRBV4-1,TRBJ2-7,ASSQMESYEQY
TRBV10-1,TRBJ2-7,ASSAQVSYEQY
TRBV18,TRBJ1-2,ASSPPAGVNYGYT
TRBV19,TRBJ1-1,ASSWEGRTEAF
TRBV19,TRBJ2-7,ASSIGTGDHEQY
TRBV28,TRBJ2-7,ASTTGTGTGQY
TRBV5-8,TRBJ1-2,ASSFPPGLPLYGYT
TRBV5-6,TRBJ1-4,ASSFDRGNEKLF
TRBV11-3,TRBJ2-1,ASSLGRGLGNEQF
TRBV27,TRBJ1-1,ASSFGEGEAF
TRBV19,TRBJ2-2,ASRYSTGLAAGELF
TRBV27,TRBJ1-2,ASSLRQGGYGYT
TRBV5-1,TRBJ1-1,ASSNTGTGTSEAF
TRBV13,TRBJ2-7,ASSLEGGGSHEQY
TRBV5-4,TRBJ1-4,ASSFRLGGAGNEKLF
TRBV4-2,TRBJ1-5,ASSQEVGAANSNQPQH
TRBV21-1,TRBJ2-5,ASSPEEGGETQY
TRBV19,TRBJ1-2,ASTTFGGRIANYGYT
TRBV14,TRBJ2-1,ASSQSGPYNEQF
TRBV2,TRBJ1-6,ASSESTSLH
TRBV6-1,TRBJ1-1,ASSEDTVNTEAF
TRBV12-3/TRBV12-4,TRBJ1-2,ASSFPRGIGYT
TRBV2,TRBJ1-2,ASTPGRATNYGYT
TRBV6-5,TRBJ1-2,ASSFSEYYGYT
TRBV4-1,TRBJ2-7,ASSPLAGGKELY